This T cell receptor beta chain was captured by sequencing in a study of T-cell memory formation after mild COVID-19 (dated by TCRdb to the early 2020s). With respect to the entire study: Most TCR sequence clusters were specific to one of the two donors. In a couple of donors, T-cell clones that expanded and contracted after mild COVID-19 were tracked by sequencing TCRalpha and TCRbeta repertoires over time. Two young, previously healthy adult volunteers, one female and one male, were included in the cohort.

Ficoll-Paque density gradient centrifugation was the method used to isolate PBMCs. The sample was run on an Illumina NovaSeq 6000. cDNA libraries for TCRalpha and TCRbeta were prepared by 5'RACE using constant-segment primers, with sample barcodes and unique molecular identifiers added. Trizol reagent was used to extract RNA from every sample. Libraries were amplified in two PCR steps, with a second sample barcode and Illumina TruSeq adapters added in the second step. The libraries were sequenced on an Illumina NovaSeq using 2 x 150 bp paired-end reads. The authors' analysis ran thus. With migec v1.2.7, reads were demultiplexed and then collapsed into UMI-guided consensus sequences. Using mixcr v2.1.11, UMI consensuses were aligned to TRA and TRB V and J templates and then assembled into clonotypes. Clonotypes were classified as expanded or contracted when called significant by both edgeR and NoisET, with noise models trained on biological replicates. For edgeR calls, the thresholds were a false discovery rate-adjusted p below 0.01 and a log2 fold-change of 1. As an exploratory analysis of dynamics, PCA with hierarchical clustering was applied to max-normalized trajectories of the 1000 most abundant clonotypes. The CD4 or CD8 phenotype of responding clones was assigned using the separately sequenced CD4+ and CD8+ repertoires. Starting from the raw public reads, TCRdb applied fastp trimming at Q25, assembled clones with MiXCR and retained in-frame beta chains. Under each unique CDR3 protein, matching rows form one entry showing the most common genes and DNA. What appears here as the V and J calls and clone size reflects TCRdb's work, not the paper's. The sample table shows hundreds of thousands of distinct CDR3 sequences, and under 25% are seen once. The top ten clonotypes cover roughly 13% of the sample.

This clonotype turned up a few times. Its antigen is still unknown. Qualities for individual bases were not recorded, and no much larger clone is one base off. At the junction V is shortened by 5 bases and J by 3 bases; bases outside the gene matches: 7. The CDR3 runs 16 residues from the cysteine to the phenylalanine. The retained sequence is limited to the CDR3, 48 bases, with the frame set at the first base. CDR1 is given as SGHAT and CDR2 as FQNNGV, both from the germline V gene. The paper's findings and limits, for the study overall: The study covered only a couple of mild cases, and larger cohorts including severe cases with pre-infection samples were considered necessary. The detection of some responding clones in pre-infection memory suggests that pre-existing cross-reactive memory T cells joined the SARS-CoV-2 response. The second-wave clones that peaked on day 37 were not confirmed to be SARS-CoV-2 specific. Clones that contracted from day 15 to 85 showed balanced CD4/CD8 phenotypes, whereas a second wave of clones that expanded from day 15 to 37 leaned towards CD4+. Contracting CD4+ clones turned up mainly in the CM and EM memory subsets, whereas EMRA was where CD8+ clones were enriched.

The sample consisted of PBMCs or a T cell subset sorted from them (not recorded which). The receptor chain draws on TRBV11-2 and TRBJ1-6, with TRBD1 matching 7 junction bases. The TCR sequence derives from an adult woman who had mild COVID-19 (a few samples of this study predate the infection). The sample titles of this study are shuffled in the database, so cell type and time point are left out; the donor was told from shared clones. The DNA sequence is as follows: TGTGCCAGCAGCCGGGGACAGATATACTATAATTCACCCCTCCACTTT. The resulting protein is CASSRGQIYYNSPLHF.